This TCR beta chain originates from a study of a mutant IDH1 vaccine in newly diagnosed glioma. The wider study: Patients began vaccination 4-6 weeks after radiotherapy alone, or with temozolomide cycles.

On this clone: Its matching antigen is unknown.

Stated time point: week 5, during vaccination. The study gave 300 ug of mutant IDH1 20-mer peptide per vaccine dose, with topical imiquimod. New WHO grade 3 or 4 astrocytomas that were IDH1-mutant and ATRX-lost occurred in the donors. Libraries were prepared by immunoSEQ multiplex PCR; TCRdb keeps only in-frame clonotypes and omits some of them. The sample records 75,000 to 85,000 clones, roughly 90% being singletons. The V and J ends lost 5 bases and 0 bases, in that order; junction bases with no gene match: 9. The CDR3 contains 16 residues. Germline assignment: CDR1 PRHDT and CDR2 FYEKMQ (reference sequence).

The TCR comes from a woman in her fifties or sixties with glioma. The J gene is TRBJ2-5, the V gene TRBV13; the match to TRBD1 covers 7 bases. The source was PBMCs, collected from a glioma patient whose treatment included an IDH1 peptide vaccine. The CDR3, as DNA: TGTGCCAGCAGCCAAATGGGGACAGTGGACCAAGAGACCCAGTACTTC. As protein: CASSQMGTVDQETQYF. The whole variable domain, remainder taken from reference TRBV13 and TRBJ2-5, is AAGVIQSPRHLIKEKRETATLKCYPIPRHDTVYWYQQGPGQDPQFLISFYEKMQSDKGSIPDRFSAQQFSDYHSELNMSSLELGDSALYFCASSQMGTVDQETQYFGPGTRLLVL.